The 20 T cell receptor beta chains presented below share a single source sample, sequenced in a study of siplizumab effects on memory and regulatory T cells. The protocol was immunoSEQ multiplex PCR, while the TCRdb copy is restricted to in-frame clones and leaves out a portion. The data show about 40,000 clones, 80% to 90% seen once. Material: naive CD4+ T cells sorted from blood. The receptors originated from a human donor in good health.

V is TRBV5-1 and J is TRBJ2-3; D gene unclear. The germline CDR1 and CDR2 sequences are SGHRS and YFSETQ. Trimming stripped 2 bases from V and 1 base from J, with 14 bases between. The CDR3 covers 16 residues. CDR3 sequence (DNA): TGCGCCAGCAGCTTAATCCGCGGAAGCCGCACAGATACGCAGTATTTT. It yields the protein CASSLIRGSRTDTQYF.

V gene TRBV28 combines with J gene TRBJ1-2; D is undetermined. This CDR3 contains 13 residues. The germline V gene encodes CDR1 MDHEN and CDR2 SYDVKM. Trimming left V 3 bases short and J 7 bases short, with 12 bases between. CDR3 in amino acids: CASSFGVRSGYTF. DNA of the CDR3: TGTGCCAGCAGTTTCGGGGTTCGGAGTGGCTACACCTTC.

The rearrangement uses TRBV6-5 and TRBJ2-5; a possible D gene is TRBD2 (6 bases). This CDR3 spans 15 amino acids. The ends were cut back, 0 bases at V and 0 bases at J, with 8 bases in the middle. Germline V gene sequence: CDR1 MNHEY, CDR2 SVGAGI. CDR3 in amino acids: CASSYSRGDQETQYF. The CDR3 nucleotides read TGTGCCAGCAGTTACTCTCGCGGGGACCAAGAGACCCAGTACTTC.

The genes are TRBV2 and TRBJ2-1, with 15 bases that match TRBD2. This CDR3 contains 15 residues. Germline V lookup: CDR1 SNHLY, CDR2 FYNNEI. Trimming at V came to 7 bases and at J to 11 bases, leaving 9 bases not matched to a gene. CDR3 residues: CASTPPGLAGGQQFF. CDR3 nucleotides: TGTGCCAGCACCCCTCCGGGACTAGCGGGAGGTCAGCAGTTCTTC. Full variable domain (missing parts from reference TRBV2 and TRBJ2-1): EPEVTQTPSHQVTQMGQEVILRCVPISNHLYFYWYRQILGQKVEFLVSFYNNEISEKSEIFDDQFSVERPDGSNFTLKIRSTKLEDSAMYFCASTPPGLAGGQQFFGPGTRLTVL.

This clone has just one count. This sequence joins TRBV11-3 and TRBJ2-7; tentative D call: TRBD2 (5 bases). Trimming shortened V by 0 bases and J by 6 bases, and 15 bases separated the two germline ends. The CDR3 contains 15 residues. CDR1 is SGHNT and CDR2 is YENEEA in the germline V gene. The CDR3 sequence is CASSLEVSGFGEQYF. In DNA, the CDR3 is TGTGCCAGCAGCTTAGAGGTGTCGGGGTTCGGCGAGCAGTACTTC.

The chain joins TRBV5-4 to TRBJ2-1, with 8 bases fitting TRBD2. Trimming took 1 base from V and 7 from J; bases not matched to a gene: 7. The CDR3 has 15 amino acids. The germline CDR1 and CDR2 sequences are SGHNT and YYREEE (reference sequence). The CDR3 region is CASSLSSGGVNEQFF. CDR3 bases: TGTGCCAGCAGCTTGTCCAGCGGGGGCGTTAATGAGCAGTTCTTC.

The V gene is TRBV30, the J gene TRBJ2-1, with TRBD2 matching over 9 bases. CDR1 GTSNPN and CDR2 SVGIG come from the germline V gene (reference sequence). CDR3 length: 16 residues. Losses at the gene ends were 0 bases for V and 5 bases for J; bases not matched to a gene: 8. The CDR3, as DNA: TGTGCCTGGAGTGTACTCGGCGGGAGGGCTAACAATGAGCAGTTCTTC. Amino acid sequence: CAWSVLGGRANNEQFF.

The chain employs TRBV10-3 and TRBJ2-7, with D unresolved. The CDR3 extends over 14 amino acids. The germline V gene has CDR1 ENHRY and CDR2 SYGVKD. V was trimmed by 6 bases and J by 0 bases, leaving 12 bases between them. DNA of the CDR3: TGTGCCATCAGGAACGACCGGAGCTCCTACGAGCAGTACTTC. It is translated as CAIRNDRSSYEQYF.

This clone was picked up one time. The chain carries TRBV19 and TRBJ2-2; 15 bases match TRBD2. CDR1 and CDR2 (germline): LNHDA, SQIVND (reference sequence). With 11 bases clipped from V and 3 bases from J, the junction kept 7 bases outside the gene matches. The CDR3 covers 16 residues. The CDR3 region is CAAHGLAGGDTGELFF. The CDR3 DNA follows: TGTGCCGCCCATGGACTAGCGGGAGGGGACACCGGGGAGCTGTTTTTT.

J is TRBJ2-7 and V is TRBV5-6; D possibly uses TRBD1 or TRBD2 (5 bases each). V was cut by 4 bases and J by 2 bases, with 19 bases left in between. The CDR3 consists of 16 residues. From germline, CDR1 is SGHDT and CDR2 YYEEEE. CDR3 in DNA: TGTGCCAGCAGCCACGGGGTATCTCAGGGCACCTACGAGCAGTACTTC. Translation gives CASSHGVSQGTYEQYF.

The chain is built from TRBV28 and TRBJ2-7; D might be TRBD2 (6 bases). Germline values: CDR1 MDHEN, CDR2 SYDVKM. The CDR3 covers 15 residues. The germline V and J ends were trimmed by 2 bases and 1 base, with 12 bases remaining between them. CDR3 coding DNA: TGTGCCAGCAGTTTAATTGGGGGGTCGTCCTACGAGCAGTACTTC. Encoded protein: CASSLIGGSSYEQYF.

CDR3 sequence reads: CASSLGGNTEAFF. The DNA for the CDR3 is TGTGCCAGCAGCTTGGGGGGAAACACTGAAGCTTTCTTT. V gene TRBV5-6 combines with J gene TRBJ1-1; D uncertain. The CDR3 runs 13 residues. The ends were cut back, 0 bases at V and 2 bases at J, with 5 bases in the middle. Germline lookup yields CDR1 SGHDT and CDR2 YYEEEE.

The chain couples TRBV2 to TRBJ2-1; D may be TRBD2 (6 bases). This CDR3 contains 11 residues. Germline lookup yields CDR1 SNHLY and CDR2 FYNNEI. Trimming cost V 7 bases and J 11 bases, with 12 bases left between them. CDR3 residues: CASKRDLQQFF. The CDR3 coding sequence is TGTGCCAGCAAAAGGGACTTACAGCAGTTCTTC.

The gene calls are TRBV4-1 and TRBJ2-7; 9 bases are shared with TRBD1. The CDR3 is made up of 15 amino acids. After removal of 6 bases from V and 2 bases from J, the junction contained 8 bases not matched to a gene. In germline, CDR1 is MGHRA, CDR2 YSYEKL. Here the CDR3 DNA reads TGCGCCAGCAGTTCTCCGGGACAGGGTACCTACGAGCAGTACTTC. Protein: CASSSPGQGTYEQYF.

This chain links TRBV7-9 with TRBJ1-2; D gene unclear. V was trimmed by 5 bases and J by 2 bases, leaving 12 bases between them. Germline-derived CDR1 and CDR2 are SEHNR and FQNEAQ (reference sequence). The CDR3 length is 14 residues. CDR3: CASSPGWKNYGYTF. CDR3 sequence (DNA): TGTGCCAGCAGCCCCGGGTGGAAAAACTATGGCTACACCTTC.

CDR3 sequence: CASSVQGFYEQYF. DNA for the CDR3: TGTGCCAGCAGTGTACAGGGCTTCTACGAGCAGTACTTC. The V call is TRBV2, the J call TRBJ2-7; weak D call: TRBD1 (6 bases). Trimming took 4 bases from V and 3 from J, leaving 10 bases between them. Germline CDR1 and CDR2: SNHLY and FYNNEI. This CDR3 has 13 amino acids.

The rearrangement links TRBV18 to TRBJ2-5; D not certain. V gave up 8 bases and J gave up 2 bases, with 18 bases separating them. Germline lookup yields CDR1 KGHSH and CDR2 LQKENI. There are 15 residues in the CDR3. This CDR3 is CASHLSGVGQETQYF. The CDR3, as DNA: TGTGCCAGCCACCTTTCTGGAGTTGGGCAAGAGACCCAGTACTTC.

The chain has TRBV18 and TRBJ2-7; TRBD1 agrees at 7 bases. Losses at the gene ends were 5 bases for V and 3 bases for J; bases not matched to a gene: 4. Germline values: CDR1 KGHSH, CDR2 LQKENI. The CDR3 extends over 13 amino acids. CDR3 residues: CASSAGTDYEQYF. The CDR3 DNA reads as TGTGCCAGCTCAGCCGGGACAGACTACGAGCAGTACTTC.

This rearrangement joins TRBV10-3 to TRBJ1-2, with D perhaps TRBD1 (5 bases). Trimming took 11 bases from V and 7 from J, leaving 23 bases between them. Germline V CDR1 and CDR2: ENHRY, SYGVKD. The CDR3 loop spans 14 amino acids. The CDR3 DNA reads as TGTGCCGCGTCCTACACAGTGGGGGAAAGTGGCTACACCTTC. This gives the protein CAASYTVGESGYTF.

The V and J genes are TRBV29-1 and TRBJ2-1; D gene uncertain. CDR3 length: 12 amino acids. Germline V CDR1 and CDR2: SQVTM, ANQGSEA. The V end lost 6 bases, the J end lost 0 bases, and 6 bases lay between the germline ends. CDR3 amino acids: CSVMDSYNEQFF. The CDR3 DNA sequence: TGCAGCGTGATGGACTCCTACAATGAGCAGTTCTTC.